Below, one T cell receptor beta chain is given with its context. The data derive from a study of blood T cell repertoires in COVID-19. For the study at large: COVID-19 samples from acute and convalescent phases originated in the United States, Italy and Spain. PBMCs, B-cell-depleted T cells, or T cells were the source of the cDNA or gDNA that made up the material.

CDR1 and CDR2 from the germline V gene are SGHDT and YYEEEE. V was clipped by 9 bases and J by 0 bases; unmatched bases: 10. This CDR3 is built from 15 residues. In the authors' methods: Nucleated cell number was recorded as an estimate derived from reference gene primer amplification. The method was immunoSEQ multiplex PCR; TCRdb's version includes in-frame clones alone and lacks a portion of them. The DNA gave D and trimming, while V, J and clone size come from that table. The sample has more than 60,000 clones; around 76% are singletons. Sequenced sample: peripheral blood. V gene TRBV5-6 combines with J gene TRBJ2-3, with TRBD2 matching over 7 bases. The TCR sequence derives from a woman aged 80 or over with acute or convalescent COVID-19. The DNA for the CDR3 is TGTGCCACCTTATTTGGACTAGACAGCACAGATACGCAGTATTTT. The encoded protein is CATLFGLDSTDTQYF.